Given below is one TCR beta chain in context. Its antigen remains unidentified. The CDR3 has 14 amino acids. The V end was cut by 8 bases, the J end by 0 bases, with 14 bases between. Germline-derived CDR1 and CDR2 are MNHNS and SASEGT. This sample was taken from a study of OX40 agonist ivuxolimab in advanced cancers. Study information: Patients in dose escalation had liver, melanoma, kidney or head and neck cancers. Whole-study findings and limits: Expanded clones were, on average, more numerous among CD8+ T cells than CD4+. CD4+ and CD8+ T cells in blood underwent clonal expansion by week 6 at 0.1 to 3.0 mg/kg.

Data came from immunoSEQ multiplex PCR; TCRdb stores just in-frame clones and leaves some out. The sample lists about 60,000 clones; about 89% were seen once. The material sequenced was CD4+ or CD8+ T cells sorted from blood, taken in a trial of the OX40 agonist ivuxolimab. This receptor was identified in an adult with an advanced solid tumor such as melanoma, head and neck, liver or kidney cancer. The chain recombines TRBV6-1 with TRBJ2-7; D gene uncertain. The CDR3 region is CASRITWSSYEQYF. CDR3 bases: TGTGCCAGCCGGATTACCTGGAGCTCCTACGAGCAGTACTTC.